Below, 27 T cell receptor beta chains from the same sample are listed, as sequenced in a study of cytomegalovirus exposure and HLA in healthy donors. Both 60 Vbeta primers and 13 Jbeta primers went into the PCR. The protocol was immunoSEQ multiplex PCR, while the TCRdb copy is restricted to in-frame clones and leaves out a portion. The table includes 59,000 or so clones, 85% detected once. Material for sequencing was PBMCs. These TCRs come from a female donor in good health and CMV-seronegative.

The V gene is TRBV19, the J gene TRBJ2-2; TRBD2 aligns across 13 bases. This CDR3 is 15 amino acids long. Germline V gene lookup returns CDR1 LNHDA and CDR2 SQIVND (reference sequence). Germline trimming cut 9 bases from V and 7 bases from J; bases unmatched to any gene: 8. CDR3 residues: CASLLAGGPGGELFF. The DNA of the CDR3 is TGTGCCAGCCTACTAGCGGGGGGGCCAGGCGGGGAGCTGTTTTTT.

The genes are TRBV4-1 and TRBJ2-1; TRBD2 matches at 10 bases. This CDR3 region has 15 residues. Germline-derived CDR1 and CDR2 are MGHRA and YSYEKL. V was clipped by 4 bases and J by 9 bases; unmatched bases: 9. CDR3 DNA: TGCGCCAGCAGCCTACCGGGACTAGCGCCTAGTGAGCAGTTCTTC. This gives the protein CASSLPGLAPSEQFF.

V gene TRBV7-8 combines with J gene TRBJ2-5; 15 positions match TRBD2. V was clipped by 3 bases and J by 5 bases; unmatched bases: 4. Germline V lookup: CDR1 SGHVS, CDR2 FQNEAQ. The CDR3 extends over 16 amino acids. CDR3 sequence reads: CASSFSGTSGRETQYF. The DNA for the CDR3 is TGTGCCAGCAGCTTCTCCGGGACTAGCGGGAGGGAGACCCAGTACTTC.

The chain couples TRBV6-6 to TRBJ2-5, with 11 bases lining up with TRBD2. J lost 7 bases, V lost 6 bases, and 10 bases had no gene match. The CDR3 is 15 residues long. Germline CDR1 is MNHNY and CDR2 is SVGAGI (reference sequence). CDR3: CASRIGTSGVGTQYF. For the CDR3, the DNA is TGTGCCAGCAGAATCGGGACTAGCGGCGTAGGGACCCAGTACTTC.

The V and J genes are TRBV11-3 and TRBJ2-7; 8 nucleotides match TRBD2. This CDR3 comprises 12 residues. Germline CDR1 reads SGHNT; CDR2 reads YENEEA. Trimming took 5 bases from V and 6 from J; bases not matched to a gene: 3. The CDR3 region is CASSPTSGEQYF. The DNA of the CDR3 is TGTGCCAGCAGCCCAACTAGCGGCGAGCAGTACTTC.

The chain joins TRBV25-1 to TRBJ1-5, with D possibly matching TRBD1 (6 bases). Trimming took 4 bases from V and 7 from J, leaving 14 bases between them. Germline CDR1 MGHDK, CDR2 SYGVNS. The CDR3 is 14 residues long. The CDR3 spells CASSAVQGDQPQHF. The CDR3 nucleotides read TGTGCCAGCAGTGCCGTACAGGGAGACCAGCCCCAGCATTTT.

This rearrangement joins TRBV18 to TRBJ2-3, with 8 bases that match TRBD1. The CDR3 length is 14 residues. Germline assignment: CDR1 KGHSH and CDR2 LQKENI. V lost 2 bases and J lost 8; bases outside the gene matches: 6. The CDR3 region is CASSPGQGLFTQYF. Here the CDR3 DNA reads TGTGCCAGCTCACCAGGACAGGGTTTGTTTACGCAGTATTTT. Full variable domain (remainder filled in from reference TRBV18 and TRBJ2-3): NAGVMQNPRHLVRRRGQEARLRCSPMKGHSHVYWYRQLPEEGLKFMVYLQKENIIDESGMPKERFSAEFPKEGPSILRIQQVVRGDSAAYFCASSPGQGLFTQYFGPGTRLTVL.

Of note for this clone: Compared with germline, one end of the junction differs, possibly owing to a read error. Here the CDR3 DNA reads TGTTCCAGCAGCTTTGGTTACCAGGGGGCGCGTGAGCAGTACTTC. This gives the protein CSSSFGYQGAREQYF. The rearrangement joins TRBV7-9 to TRBJ2-7; 8 bases line up with TRBD1. Germline lookup yields CDR1 SEHNR and CDR2 FQNEAQ (reference sequence). The CDR3 consists of 15 residues.

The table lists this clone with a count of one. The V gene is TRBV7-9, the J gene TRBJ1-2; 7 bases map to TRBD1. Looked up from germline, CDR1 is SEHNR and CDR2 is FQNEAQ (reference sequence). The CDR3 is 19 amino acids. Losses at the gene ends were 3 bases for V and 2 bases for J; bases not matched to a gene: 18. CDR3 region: CASSFPRDRDSNLNYGYTF. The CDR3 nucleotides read TGTGCCAGCAGCTTCCCCAGGGATAGGGACAGCAATTTGAACTATGGCTACACCTTC.

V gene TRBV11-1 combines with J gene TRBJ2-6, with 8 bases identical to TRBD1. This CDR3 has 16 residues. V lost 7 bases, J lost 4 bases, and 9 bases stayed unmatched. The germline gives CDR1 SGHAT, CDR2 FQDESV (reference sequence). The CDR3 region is CASTGGGRRGANVLTF. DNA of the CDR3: TGTGCCAGCACAGGGGGCGGTAGGAGGGGGGCCAACGTCCTGACTTTC.

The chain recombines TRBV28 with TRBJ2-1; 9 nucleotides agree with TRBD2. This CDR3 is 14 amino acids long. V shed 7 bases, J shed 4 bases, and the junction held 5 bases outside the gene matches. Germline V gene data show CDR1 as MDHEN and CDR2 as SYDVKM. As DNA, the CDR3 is TGTGCCAGCATCCCTAGCGGGAAGTACAATGAGCAGTTCTTC. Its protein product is CASIPSGKYNEQFF.

This CDR3 reads CASGSSGQETQYF. The CDR3 DNA sequence: TGTGCTAGTGGGAGCAGCGGTCAAGAGACCCAGTACTTC. The chain combines TRBV12-5 with TRBJ2-5, with D possibly being TRBD2 (5 bases). The CDR3 loop spans 13 amino acids. Trimming pared 6 bases from V and 2 bases from J, leaving 10 bases between. Germline V gene data show CDR1 as LGHNT and CDR2 as FRNRAP.

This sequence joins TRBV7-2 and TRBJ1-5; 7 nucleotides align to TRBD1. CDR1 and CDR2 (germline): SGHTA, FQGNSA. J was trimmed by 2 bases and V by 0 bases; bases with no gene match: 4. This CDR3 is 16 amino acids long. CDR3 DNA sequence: TGTGCCAGCAGCTTAGCGGCCCAGGGGGGCAATCAGCCCCAGCATTTT. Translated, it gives CASSLAAQGGNQPQHF.

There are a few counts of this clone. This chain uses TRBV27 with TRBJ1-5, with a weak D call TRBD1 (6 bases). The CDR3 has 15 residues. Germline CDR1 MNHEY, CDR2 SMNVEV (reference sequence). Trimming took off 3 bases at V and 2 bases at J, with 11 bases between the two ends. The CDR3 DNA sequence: TGTGCCAGCAGTTTCTCAGGGGCCCGCAATCAGCCCCAGCATTTT. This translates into CASSFSGARNQPQHF.

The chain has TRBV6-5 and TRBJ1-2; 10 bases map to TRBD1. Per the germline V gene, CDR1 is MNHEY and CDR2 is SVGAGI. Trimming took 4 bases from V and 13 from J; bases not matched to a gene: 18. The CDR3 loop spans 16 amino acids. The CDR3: CASSFRRPGQGSIGTF. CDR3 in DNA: TGTGCCAGCAGTTTTCGACGCCCGGGACAGGGGTCTATAGGCACCTTC.

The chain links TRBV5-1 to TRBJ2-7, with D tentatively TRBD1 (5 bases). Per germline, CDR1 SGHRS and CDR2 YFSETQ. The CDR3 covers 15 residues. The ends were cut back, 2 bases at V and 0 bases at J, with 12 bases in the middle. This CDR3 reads CASSFLARDSYEQYF. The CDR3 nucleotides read TGCGCCAGCAGCTTTCTGGCCAGGGACTCCTACGAGCAGTACTTC.

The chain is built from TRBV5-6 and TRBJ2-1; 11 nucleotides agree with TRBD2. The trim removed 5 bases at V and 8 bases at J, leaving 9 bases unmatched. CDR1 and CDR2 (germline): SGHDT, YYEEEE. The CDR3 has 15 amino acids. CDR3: CASRAGVAGGHEQFF. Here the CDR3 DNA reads TGTGCCAGCAGGGCCGGGGTAGCGGGGGGGCATGAGCAGTTCTTC.

The CDR3 here is CASGLPGGGNQPQHF. CDR3 nucleotide sequence: TGTGCCAGCGGACTCCCGGGGGGCGGCAATCAGCCCCAGCATTTT. The gene calls are TRBV6-5 and TRBJ1-5, with a weak D call TRBD1 (6 bases). Germline loops: CDR1 MNHEY, CDR2 SVGAGI. With 8 bases removed from V and 2 bases from J, the gap between germline ends came to 16 bases. The CDR3 is 15 residues long.

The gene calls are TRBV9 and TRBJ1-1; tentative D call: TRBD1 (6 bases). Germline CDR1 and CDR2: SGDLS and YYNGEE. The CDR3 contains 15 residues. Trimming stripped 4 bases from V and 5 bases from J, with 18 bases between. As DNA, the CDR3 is TGTGCCAGCAGCCAACGGGGACATAGTAGTACTGAAGCTTTCTTT. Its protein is CASSQRGHSSTEAFF. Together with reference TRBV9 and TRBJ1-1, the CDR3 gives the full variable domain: DSGVTQTPKHLITATGQRVTLRCSPRSGDLSVYWYQQSLDQGLQFLIQYYNGEERAKGNILERFSAQQFPDLHSELNLSSLELGDSALYFCASSQRGHSSTEAFFGQGTRLTVV.

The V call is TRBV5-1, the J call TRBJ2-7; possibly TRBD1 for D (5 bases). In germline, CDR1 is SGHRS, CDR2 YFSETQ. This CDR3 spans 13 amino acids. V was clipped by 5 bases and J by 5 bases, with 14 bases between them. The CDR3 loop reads CASRMTVLDEQYF. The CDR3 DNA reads TGCGCCAGCAGGATGACAGTTCTGGACGAGCAGTACTTC.

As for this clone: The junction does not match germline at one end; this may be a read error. The DNA of the CDR3 is TGTGCTAGCAGCCCCGGGGTGGCCTACGAGCAGTACTTC. It encodes CASSPGVAYEQYF. The chain is built from TRBV7-7 and TRBJ2-7; TRBD2 is a possible D gene (5 bases). Germline values: CDR1 SSHAT, CDR2 FNYEAQ (reference sequence). The CDR3 is made up of 13 amino acids. Using reference TRBV7-7 and TRBJ2-7 for the parts outside the CDR3, the full variable domain is GAGVSQSPRYKVTKRGQDVTLRCDPISSHATLYWYQQALGQGPEFLTYFNYEAQPDKSGLPSDRFSAERPEGSISTLTIQRTEQRDSAMYRCASSPGVAYEQYFGPGTRLTVT.

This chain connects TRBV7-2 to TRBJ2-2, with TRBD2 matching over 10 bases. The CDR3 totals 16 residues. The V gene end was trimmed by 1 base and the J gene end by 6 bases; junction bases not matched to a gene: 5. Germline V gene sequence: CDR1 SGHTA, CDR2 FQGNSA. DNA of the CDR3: TGTGCCAGCAGCTTAGGGGGACTAGCGTTCGCCGGGGAGCTGTTTTTT. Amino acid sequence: CASSLGGLAFAGELFF.

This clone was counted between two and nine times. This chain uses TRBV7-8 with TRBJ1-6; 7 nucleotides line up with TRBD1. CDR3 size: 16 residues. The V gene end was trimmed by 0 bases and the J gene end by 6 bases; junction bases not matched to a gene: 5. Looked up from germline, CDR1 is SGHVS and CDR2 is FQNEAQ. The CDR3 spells CASSLAGTDFNSPLHF. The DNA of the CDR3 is TGTGCCAGCAGCTTAGCTGGGACAGATTTTAATTCACCCCTCCACTTT.

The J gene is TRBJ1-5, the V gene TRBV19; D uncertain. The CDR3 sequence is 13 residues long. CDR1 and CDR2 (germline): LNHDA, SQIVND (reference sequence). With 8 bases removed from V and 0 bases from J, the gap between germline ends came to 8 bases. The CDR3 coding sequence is TGTGCCAGTCGGTTGAATAGCAATCAGCCCCAGCATTTT. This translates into CASRLNSNQPQHF.

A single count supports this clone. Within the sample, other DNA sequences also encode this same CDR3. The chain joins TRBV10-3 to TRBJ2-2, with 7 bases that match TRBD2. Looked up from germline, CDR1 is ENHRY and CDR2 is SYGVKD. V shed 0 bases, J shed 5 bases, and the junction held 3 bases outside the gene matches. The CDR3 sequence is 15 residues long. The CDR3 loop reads CAISESNGGTGELFF. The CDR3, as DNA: TGTGCCATCAGTGAGTCTAACGGGGGGACCGGGGAGCTGTTTTTT.

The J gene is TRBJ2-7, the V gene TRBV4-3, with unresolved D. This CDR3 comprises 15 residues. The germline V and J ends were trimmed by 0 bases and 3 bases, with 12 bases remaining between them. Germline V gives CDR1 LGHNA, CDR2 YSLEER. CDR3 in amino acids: CASSQDVIGGYEQYF. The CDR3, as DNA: TGCGCCAGCAGCCAAGATGTAATAGGCGGCTACGAGCAGTACTTC.

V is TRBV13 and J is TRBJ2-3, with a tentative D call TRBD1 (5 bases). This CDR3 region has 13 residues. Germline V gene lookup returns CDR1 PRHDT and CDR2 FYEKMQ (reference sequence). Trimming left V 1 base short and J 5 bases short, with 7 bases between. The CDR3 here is CASSLDRGDTQYF. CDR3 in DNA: TGTGCCAGCAGCTTAGATAGGGGAGATACGCAGTATTTT.